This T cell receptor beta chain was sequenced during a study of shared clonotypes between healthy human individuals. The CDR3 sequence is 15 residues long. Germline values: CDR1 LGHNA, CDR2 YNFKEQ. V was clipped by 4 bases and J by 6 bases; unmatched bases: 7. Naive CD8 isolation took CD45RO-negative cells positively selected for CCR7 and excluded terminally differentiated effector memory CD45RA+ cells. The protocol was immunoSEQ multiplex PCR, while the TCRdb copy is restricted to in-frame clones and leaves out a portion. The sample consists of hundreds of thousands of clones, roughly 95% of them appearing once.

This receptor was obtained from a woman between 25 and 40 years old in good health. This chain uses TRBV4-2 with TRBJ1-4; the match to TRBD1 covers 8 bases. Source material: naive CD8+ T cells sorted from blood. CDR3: CASSPSGTGYEKLFF. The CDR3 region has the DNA TGTGCCAGCAGCCCGAGTGGGACAGGTTATGAAAAACTGTTTTTT.